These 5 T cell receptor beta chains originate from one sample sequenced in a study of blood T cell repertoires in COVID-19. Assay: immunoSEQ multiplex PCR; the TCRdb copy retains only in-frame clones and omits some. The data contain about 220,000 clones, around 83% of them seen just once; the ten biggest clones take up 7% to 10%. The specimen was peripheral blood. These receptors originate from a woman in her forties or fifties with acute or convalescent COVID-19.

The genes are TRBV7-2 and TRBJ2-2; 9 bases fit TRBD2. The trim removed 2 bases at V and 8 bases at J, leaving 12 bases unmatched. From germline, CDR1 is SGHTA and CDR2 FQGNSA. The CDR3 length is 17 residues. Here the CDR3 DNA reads TGTGCCAGCAGCTTAAAGGGTAGCGGGAGTGAAGCTGGGGAGCTGTTTTTT. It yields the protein CASSLKGSGSEAGELFF.

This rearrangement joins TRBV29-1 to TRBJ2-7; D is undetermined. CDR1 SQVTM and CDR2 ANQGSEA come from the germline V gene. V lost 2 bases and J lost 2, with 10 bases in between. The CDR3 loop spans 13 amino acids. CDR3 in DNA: TGCAGCGTTGAAAGCGATTTCACCTACGAGCAGTACTTC. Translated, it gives CSVESDFTYEQYF.

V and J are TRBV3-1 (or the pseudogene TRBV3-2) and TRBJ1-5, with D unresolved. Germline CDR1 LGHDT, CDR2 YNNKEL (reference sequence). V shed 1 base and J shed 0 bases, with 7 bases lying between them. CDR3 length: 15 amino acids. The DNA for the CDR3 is TGTGCCAGCAGCCAAGGAGGGAATAGCAATCAGCCCCAGCATTTT. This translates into CASSQGGNSNQPQHF.

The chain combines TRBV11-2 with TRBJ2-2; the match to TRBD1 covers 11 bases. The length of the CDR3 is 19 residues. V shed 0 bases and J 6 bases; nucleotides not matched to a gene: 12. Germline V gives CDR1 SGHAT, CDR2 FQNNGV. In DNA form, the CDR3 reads TGTGCCAGCAGCTTAGATTTTCCTGGTGGACAGGGGGCCGCCGGGGAGCTGTTTTTT. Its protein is CASSLDFPGGQGAAGELFF.

In DNA form, the CDR3 reads TGTGCTAGTGGTACAGGGGGCGGGAAGACCCAGTACTTC. This sequence encodes CASGTGGGKTQYF. This chain connects TRBV12-5 to TRBJ2-5, with 9 bases fitting TRBD1. From germline, CDR1 is LGHNT and CDR2 FRNRAP. This CDR3 has 13 amino acids. V was pared by 5 bases and J by 6 bases, with 4 bases of the junction left unmatched.